Here is one T cell receptor (beta chain) with its context. Its antigen remains unidentified. This entry comes from a study of Graves' ophthalmopathy and Graves' hyperthyroidism. It was on clinical symptoms, serum thyroxine, TRAb, thyroid ultrasound and orbital computed tomography that diagnosis relied. Study-level results: As the model predicted ophthalmopathy progression, it achieved a sensitivity of approximately 65% and a specificity of 72.22%.

V was shortened by 7 bases and J by 11 bases, with 20 bases between the two germline ends. CDR1 and CDR2 (germline): LNHDA, SQIVND (reference sequence). The CDR3 has 14 amino acids. CDR3 regions of TCR beta were amplified from RNA transcripts. The authors performed first-round RT-PCR with HTBI primers and then a second-round multiplex PCR. TCRdb passed the multiplex PCR reads through MiXCR, listing each CDR3 protein once. The table shows roughly 50,000 distinct CDR3 sequences, with roughly half occurring only once. This TCR derives from an adult woman with Graves' ophthalmopathy. The genes are TRBV19 and TRBJ1-4; D perhaps matches TRBD1 (6 bases). Material: peripheral blood. The CDR3 loop is CASNSGPGEMKLFF. The CDR3 nucleotides read TGTGCCAGTAACAGCGGGCCAGGGGAGATGAAACTGTTTTTT.